This T cell receptor beta chain was documented in a study of PD-L1 blockade in urothelial cancer. Using immunoSEQ multiplex PCR, the repertoire was profiled, and TCRdb retains in-frame clones only, with some absent. Of approximately 100,000 clones in the sample, over 80% were seen once. The material was PBMCs, obtained around atezolizumab (anti-PD-L1) treatment. The source is a woman of 80 years or more with urothelial cancer.

The CDR3 DNA is TGTGCCAGCGGGAGCGGGGCTATCTACGAGCAGTACTTC. This sequence encodes CASGSGAIYEQYF. The chain recombines TRBV5-4 with TRBJ2-7; 7 nucleotides match TRBD2. The ends lost 7 bases at V and 3 bases at J; junction bases unmatched: 7. CDR3 length: 13 residues. In germline, CDR1 is SGHNT, CDR2 YYREEE (reference sequence).